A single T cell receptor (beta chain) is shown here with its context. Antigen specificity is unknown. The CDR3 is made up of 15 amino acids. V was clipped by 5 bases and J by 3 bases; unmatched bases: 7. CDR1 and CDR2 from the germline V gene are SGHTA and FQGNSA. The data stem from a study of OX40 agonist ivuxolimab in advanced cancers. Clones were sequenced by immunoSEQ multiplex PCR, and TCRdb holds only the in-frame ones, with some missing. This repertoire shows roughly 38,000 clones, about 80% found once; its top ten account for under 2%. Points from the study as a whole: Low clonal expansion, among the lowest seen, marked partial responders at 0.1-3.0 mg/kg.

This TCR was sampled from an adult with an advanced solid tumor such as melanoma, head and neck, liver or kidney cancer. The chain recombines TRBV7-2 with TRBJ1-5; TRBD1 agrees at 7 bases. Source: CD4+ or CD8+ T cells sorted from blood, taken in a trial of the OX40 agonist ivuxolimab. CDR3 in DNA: TGTGCCAGCAGCCCCCAGGGGGGGATCAATCAGCCCCAGCATTTT. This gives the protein CASSPQGGINQPQHF.